This T cell receptor (beta chain) was documented in a study of OX40 agonist ivuxolimab in advanced cancers. About the research overall: Given to patients was ivuxolimab, an agonistic anti-OX40 (CD134) antibody. Regarding the study as a whole: Averaged across samples, CD8+ T cells carried more expanded clones than CD4+ did. Among the lowest peripheral clonal expansion occurred in 0.1-3.0 mg/kg partial responders.

With regard to this clone: Its antigen is still unknown.

Autoimmune disease history or systemic immunosuppression led to patients being barred. The assay was immunoSEQ multiplex PCR, and TCRdb's table has in-frame clones only and misses some. The repertoire consists of nearly 60,000 clones, with about 87% occurring once and the leading ten covering approximately 3.4%. Germline V CDR1 and CDR2: SNHLY, FYNNEI. Trimming removed 0 bases at V and 0 bases at J, with 7 bases between. The CDR3 has 15 amino acids. The chain couples TRBV2 to TRBJ2-3; no definite D call. This TCR was sampled from an adult with an advanced solid tumor such as melanoma, head and neck, liver or kidney cancer. This material consisted of CD4+ or CD8+ T cells sorted from blood, taken in a trial of the OX40 agonist ivuxolimab. CDR3 nucleotides: TGTGCCAGCAGTGAAGCCTCCCAGAGCACAGATACGCAGTATTTT. It yields the protein CASSEASQSTDTQYF.